This record concerns one T cell receptor (beta chain) sequence. This receptor's antigen is unknown. Per-nucleotide qualities are absent, and no much larger clonotype sits a single base away. This specimen belongs to a study of control samples from healthy donors and cancer patients (TCRdb year 2020). Receptor amplification or capture employed the immunoSEQ multiplex PCR assay. TCRdb's version of the immuneACCESS table is confined to in-frame rearrangements and falls short of the full clone set. An unresolved V gene accounts for under half of the shortfall where checked; the remainder is of unknown origin. The sample data list about 30,000 clones, and roughly 91% of these were observed just once. Of the sample, 9.5% to 15% is held by the ten largest clones. The CDR3 has 13 amino acids, counting the end cysteine and phenylalanine. Only the CDR3 portion is preserved as DNA: 39 bases, with reading frame beginning at the first base. In the germline V gene, CDR1 corresponds to SGDLS and CDR2 to YYNGEE. The germline V and J ends show losses of 7 bases and 6 bases respectively, and no gene match explains 8 bases of the junction.

This sequence originates from a man over 45 with lung cancer. Rearrangement joined TRBV9 to TRBJ1-2, and 8 junctional nucleotides match TRBD1. Sequencing was done on a sample of PBMCs. The bases read TGTGCCAGCCGACAGGGGACGTCGGATGGCTACACCTTC. Its protein reads: CASRQGTSDGYTF.